The rows below give T cell receptor beta chains drawn from one sample of a study of T cells after posttransplantation cyclophosphamide. Some clones are missing from TCRdb's copy, which holds only in-frame ones; the method was immunoSEQ multiplex PCR. Singletons are absent from the sample, which has 35,000 to 45,000 clones. The sample consisted of PBMCs. All receptors come from a man aged 35 to 55 in good health, CMV-negative, and a related stem cell transplant donor. CDR3s include the opening cysteine and the closing phenylalanine or tryptophan. A D gene is named only where the DNA matches it firmly. Size values are once, few and many counts, or a class for expanded clones, and some rows have none.

J gene: TRBJ2-1
clone size: few
V gene: TRBV18
D gene: -
CDR3 DNA: TGTGCCAGCTCTCCAGACCGGGAGCCCCTCCCTGAGCAGTTCTTC
CDR3 protein: CASSPDREPLPEQFF

J gene: TRBJ2-1
clone size: many
V gene: TRBV2
D gene: TRBD2
CDR3 DNA: TGTGCCAGCAGTGTTACTGGACTCCTACCGACTAGCGGGGGGGCCGAGCAGTTCTTC
CDR3 protein: CASSVTGLLPTSGGAEQFF

J gene: TRBJ2-5
clone size: few
V gene: TRBV7-2
D gene: TRBD2
CDR3 DNA: TGTGCCAGCAGCCTAAGACTAGCGGGAGTTGTTCAAGAGACCCAGTACTTC
CDR3 protein: CASSLRLAGVVQETQYF

J gene: TRBJ1-5
clone size: few
V gene: TRBV7-2
D gene: -
CDR3 DNA: TGTGCCAGCAGCTTAGTGGTGGGGGGAGGACAGCCCCAGCATTTT
CDR3 protein: CASSLVVGGGQPQHF

J gene: TRBJ1-1
clone size: many
V gene: TRBV7-3
D gene: -
CDR3 DNA: TGTGCCAGCAGCTTAACCGACATCACTGAAGCTTTCTTT
CDR3 protein: CASSLTDITEAFF

J gene: TRBJ2-5
clone size: many
V gene: TRBV10-3
D gene: TRBD2
CDR3 DNA: TGTGCCATCAGTGAGTCGGGACTAGCGGGACGGGAGACCCAGTACTTC
CDR3 protein: CAISESGLAGRETQYF

J gene: TRBJ2-1
clone size: many
V gene: TRBV12-5
D gene: TRBD2
CDR3 DNA: TGTGCTAGTGGTGAAAGGACTAGCGGGATGGCGCAGTTCTTC
CDR3 protein: CASGERTSGMAQFF

J gene: TRBJ1-2
clone size: many
V gene: TRBV15
D gene: TRBD1
CDR3 DNA: TGTGCCACCAGCACCGGGACAGTCCTCACCTTC
CDR3 protein: CATSTGTVLTF

J gene: TRBJ1-5
clone size: many
V gene: TRBV10-3
D gene: -
CDR3 DNA: TGTGCCATCAGCCCGGTAGGCAATCAGCCCCAGCATTTT
CDR3 protein: CAISPVGNQPQHF

J gene: TRBJ2-3
clone size: many
V gene: TRBV6-5
D gene: -
CDR3 DNA: TGTGCCAGCAGTGGGGACTCTAGCGCGTCAGATACGCAGTATTTT
CDR3 protein: CASSGDSSASDTQYF

J gene: TRBJ1-1
clone size: many
V gene: TRBV6-6
D gene: -
CDR3 DNA: TGTGCCAGCAGTTATCTAGGGGTAGGCACTGAAGCTTTCTTT
CDR3 protein: CASSYLGVGTEAFF

J gene: TRBJ2-1
clone size: few
V gene: TRBV9
D gene: TRBD2
CDR3 DNA: TGTGCCAGCAGCGGCAGCGGGAGGTGGTTTAATGAGCAGTTCTTC
CDR3 protein: CASSGSGRWFNEQFF

J gene: TRBJ1-5
clone size: many
V gene: TRBV27
D gene: -
CDR3 DNA: TGTGCCAGCAGTTTATTAGGTTTAGCCGATCAGCCCCAGCATTTT
CDR3 protein: CASSLLGLADQPQHF

J gene: TRBJ2-1
clone size: few
V gene: TRBV6-6
D gene: TRBD2
CDR3 DNA: TGTGCCAGCAGTTACGGGACTAGCGGGGGTAGGGGTGAGCAGTTCTTC
CDR3 protein: CASSYGTSGGRGEQFF

J gene: TRBJ1-2
clone size: many
V gene: TRBV4-2
D gene: -
CDR3 DNA: TGTGCCAGCAGCCCAGAGGGGGGGATTACTGGAGGGAATCTCTATGGCTACACCTTC
CDR3 protein: CASSPEGGITGGNLYGYTF

J gene: TRBJ2-7
clone size: many
V gene: TRBV4-1
D gene: TRBD1
CDR3 DNA: TGCGCCAGCAGCCAAAAACAGGGGACGTACGAGCAGTACTTC
CDR3 protein: CASSQKQGTYEQYF

J gene: TRBJ2-1
clone size: many
V gene: TRBV5-4
D gene: TRBD2
CDR3 DNA: TGTGCCAGCAGCTTATCAGGACTAGCGTTGAATGAGCAGTTCTTC
CDR3 protein: CASSLSGLALNEQFF

J gene: TRBJ1-2
clone size: few
V gene: TRBV14
D gene: TRBD1
CDR3 DNA: TGTGCCAGCAGCCAAGGACAGGGTATAGGCCTTAACTATGGCTACACCTTC
CDR3 protein: CASSQGQGIGLNYGYTF

J gene: TRBJ2-1
clone size: many
V gene: TRBV6-5
D gene: TRBD2
CDR3 DNA: TGTGCCAGCAGTTACTCGTTTAGCGGGGGTGACAATGAGCAGTTCTTC
CDR3 protein: CASSYSFSGGDNEQFF

J gene: TRBJ1-1
clone size: many
V gene: TRBV18
D gene: -
CDR3 DNA: TGTGCCAGCTCACCACGGGCTTCGAAAATGAACACTGAAGCTTTCTTT
CDR3 protein: CASSPRASKMNTEAFF

J gene: TRBJ2-1
clone size: many
V gene: TRBV19
D gene: -
CDR3 DNA: TGTGCCAGTAGTATAACGGACACCTACCCCAATGAGCAGTTCTTC
CDR3 protein: CASSITDTYPNEQFF

J gene: TRBJ2-3
clone size: few
V gene: TRBV2
D gene: -
CDR3 DNA: TGTGCCAGCAGTGTAACGGGTACGCAGTATTTT
CDR3 protein: CASSVTGTQYF

J gene: TRBJ1-5
clone size: -
V gene: TRBV27
D gene: -
CDR3 DNA: TGTGCCAGCAGTTTGAGGGGAGGGAGTAATCAGCCCCAGCATTTT
CDR3 protein: CASSLRGGSNQPQHF

J gene: TRBJ2-2
clone size: few
V gene: TRBV6-1
D gene: TRBD1
CDR3 DNA: TGTGCCAGCAGTGAAGCATGGACAGGTAGCACCGGGGAGCTGTTTTTT
CDR3 protein: CASSEAWTGSTGELFF

J gene: TRBJ1-5
clone size: many
V gene: TRBV19
D gene: TRBD1
CDR3 DNA: TGTGCCAGTAGTACCTCGAGGTCGGGACAGGGGAATCAGCCCCAGCATTTT
CDR3 protein: CASSTSRSGQGNQPQHF

J gene: TRBJ2-2
clone size: many
V gene: TRBV10-3
D gene: TRBD1
CDR3 DNA: TGTGCCATCAGTATACCGGGACAGGGGGCTGACGGGGAGCTGTTTTTT
CDR3 protein: CAISIPGQGADGELFF

J gene: TRBJ2-1
clone size: many
V gene: TRBV19
D gene: TRBD2
CDR3 DNA: TGTGCCAGTAGTCCCGTTGGGGGGGGCTCCTACAATGAGCAGTTCTTC
CDR3 protein: CASSPVGGGSYNEQFF

J gene: TRBJ1-2
clone size: -
V gene: TRBV25-1
D gene: TRBD1
CDR3 DNA: TGTGCCAGCACCTCAACCGGGACAGTCACCGCTGGCTACACCTTC
CDR3 protein: CASTSTGTVTAGYTF

J gene: TRBJ1-5
clone size: medium-sized
V gene: TRBV10-3
D gene: -
CDR3 DNA: TGTGCCATCAGTGAGTCGATTTCGGGAAATCAGCCCCAGCATTTT
CDR3 protein: CAISESISGNQPQHF

J gene: TRBJ1-5
clone size: many
V gene: TRBV6-1
D gene: TRBD1
CDR3 DNA: TGTGCCAGCACCGACAGGGATTTTAGCAATCAGCCCCAGCATTTT
CDR3 protein: CASTDRDFSNQPQHF

J gene: TRBJ2-3
clone size: many
V gene: TRBV5-1
D gene: TRBD1
CDR3 DNA: TGCGCCAGCAGCGCACAGGGGATCTCTAGCACAGATACGCAGTATTTT
CDR3 protein: CASSAQGISSTDTQYF

J gene: TRBJ2-3
clone size: -
V gene: TRBV5-1
D gene: -
CDR3 DNA: TGCGCCAGCAAACCGGGACTTTACACAGATACGCAGTATTTT
CDR3 protein: CASKPGLYTDTQYF

J gene: TRBJ2-7
clone size: -
V gene: TRBV2
D gene: -
CDR3 DNA: TGTGCCAGCAGGCCTTTTGACTTCTCCTACGAGCAGTACTTC
CDR3 protein: CASRPFDFSYEQYF

J gene: TRBJ2-3
clone size: many
V gene: TRBV9
D gene: TRBD2
CDR3 DNA: TGTGCCAGCGGTGCTAGCGGGAGGTCAGATACGCAGTATTTT
CDR3 protein: CASGASGRSDTQYF

J gene: TRBJ2-1
clone size: many
V gene: TRBV4-1
D gene: TRBD2
CDR3 DNA: TGCGCCAGCAGCCAAGGAGAGCTAGCGGGAGTATACGGAATCACACGCTACAATGAGCAGTTCTTC
CDR3 protein: CASSQGELAGVYGITRYNEQFF

J gene: TRBJ2-6
clone size: -
V gene: TRBV9
D gene: -
CDR3 DNA: TGTGCCAGCAGCATTGGACTTTACGGTACCCAACCCAACTCTGGGGCCAACGTCCTGACTTTC
CDR3 protein: CASSIGLYGTQPNSGANVLTF

J gene: TRBJ2-1
clone size: many
V gene: TRBV5-1
D gene: TRBD1
CDR3 DNA: TGCGCCAGCAGCTTGGGGGGACAGGGGGCCCTCGGTGAGCAGTTCTTC
CDR3 protein: CASSLGGQGALGEQFF

J gene: TRBJ1-1
clone size: many
V gene: TRBV15
D gene: -
CDR3 DNA: TGTGCCACCAGCAGAGATCCGGCAGGGCTACGGACTGAAGCTTTCTTT
CDR3 protein: CATSRDPAGLRTEAFF

J gene: TRBJ2-7
clone size: many
V gene: TRBV5-1
D gene: TRBD1
CDR3 DNA: TGCGCCAGCAGCACCGGGACAGGGTTGCACGAGCAGTACTTC
CDR3 protein: CASSTGTGLHEQYF

J gene: TRBJ2-1
clone size: many
V gene: TRBV6-5
D gene: -
CDR3 DNA: TGTGCCAGCAGTTACTCGGAGAACAATGAGCAGTTCTTC
CDR3 protein: CASSYSENNEQFF

J gene: TRBJ2-3
clone size: few
V gene: TRBV16
D gene: TRBD1
CDR3 DNA: TGTGCCAGCAGCCCTCGGACAGGGGGCGTAGATACGCAGTATTTT
CDR3 protein: CASSPRTGGVDTQYF

J gene: TRBJ2-1
clone size: many
V gene: TRBV29-1
D gene: TRBD2
CDR3 DNA: TGCAGCGTTACTAGCGGGGGGGCCGGGAATGAGCAGTTCTTC
CDR3 protein: CSVTSGGAGNEQFF

J gene: TRBJ2-5
clone size: few
V gene: TRBV5-1
D gene: -
CDR3 DNA: TGCGCCAGCAGCCTCCCGGGACAAAAAGAGACCCAGTACTTC
CDR3 protein: CASSLPGQKETQYF

J gene: TRBJ2-2
clone size: -
V gene: TRBV7-3
D gene: TRBD2
CDR3 DNA: TGTGCCAGCAGCTTACTACCAGGGACTAGCGGAGCCGCGAACACCGGGGAGCTGTTTTTT
CDR3 protein: CASSLLPGTSGAANTGELFF

J gene: TRBJ2-3
clone size: -
V gene: TRBV19
D gene: -
CDR3 DNA: TGTGCCAGTAGTAATCTAGGCAGGGTGAGCACAGATACGCAGTATTTT
CDR3 protein: CASSNLGRVSTDTQYF

J gene: TRBJ1-1
clone size: many
V gene: TRBV7-2
D gene: -
CDR3 DNA: TGTGCCAGCAGCTCGACAGCCACCGGCGGCACTGAAGCTTTCTTT
CDR3 protein: CASSSTATGGTEAFF

J gene: TRBJ2-1
clone size: few
V gene: TRBV6-1
D gene: TRBD1
CDR3 DNA: TGTGCCAGCAGTGAAGCGCTTCGGACAGTGACAGGGGGCGAGGGTGAGCAGTTCTTC
CDR3 protein: CASSEALRTVTGGEGEQFF

J gene: TRBJ2-5
clone size: -
V gene: TRBV7-2
D gene: TRBD2
CDR3 DNA: TGTGCCAGCAGCTTAGATCGGGGGGGGCGAGAGACCCAGTACTTC
CDR3 protein: CASSLDRGGRETQYF

J gene: TRBJ1-2
clone size: many
V gene: TRBV5-1
D gene: -
CDR3 DNA: TGCGCCAGCAGCTTCGGGGAGAACTATGGCTACACCTTC
CDR3 protein: CASSFGENYGYTF

J gene: TRBJ2-2
clone size: many
V gene: TRBV7-6
D gene: -
CDR3 DNA: TGTGCCAGCAGCTTATATGCCGGGGAGCTGTTTTTT
CDR3 protein: CASSLYAGELFF

J gene: TRBJ2-3
clone size: many
V gene: TRBV6-4
D gene: TRBD1
CDR3 DNA: TGTGCCAGCAGTGAGACAGGGGGCACAGATACGCAGTATTTT
CDR3 protein: CASSETGGTDTQYF

J gene: TRBJ2-1
clone size: many
V gene: TRBV27
D gene: TRBD1
CDR3 DNA: TGTGCCAGCAGTTTCCTCGTTCAGGGGGCTGTCATTTACAATGAGCAGTTCTTC
CDR3 protein: CASSFLVQGAVIYNEQFF

J gene: TRBJ1-6
clone size: many
V gene: TRBV14
D gene: -
CDR3 DNA: TGTGCCAGCAGCCAAGGGGGAGGGGGAAATTCACCCCTCCACTTT
CDR3 protein: CASSQGGGGNSPLHF